A single sample gave rise to the 30 T cell receptor beta chains below, sequenced in a study of OX40 agonist ivuxolimab in advanced cancers. Libraries were prepared through the immunoSEQ multiplex PCR assay. This is the immuneACCESS table as TCRdb keeps it, with only in-frame sequences that have V and J called. A part of the clones is gone; compared with another copy, unresolved V genes explain less than half, and the rest is unexplained. The table for this sample lists under 95,000 clones; more than 70% of them were counted only once. The ten most abundant clones make up 6.5% to 7.5% of the sample. Sequenced here: CD4+ or CD8+ T cells sorted from blood, sampled in a trial of the OX40 agonist ivuxolimab. The receptor set was obtained from an adult with an advanced solid tumor such as melanoma, head and neck, liver or kidney cancer.

This chain connects TRBV15 to TRBJ1-1; D is uncertain. CDR1 and CDR2 (germline): LNHNV, YYDKDF (reference sequence). The CDR3 is made up of 12 amino acids. The germline V and J ends were trimmed by 2 bases and 0 bases, with 1 base remaining between them. DNA of the CDR3: TGTGCCACCAGCAGACTGAACACTGAAGCTTTCTTT. Protein sequence: CATSRLNTEAFF.

The chain couples TRBV19 to TRBJ1-4; no firm D call. CDR3 size: 15 residues. Germline CDR1 and CDR2: LNHDA and SQIVND (reference sequence). Trimming took 9 bases from V and 5 from J, leaving 19 bases between them. CDR3 DNA sequence: TGTGCCAGCCGCAGGACGGGGTCCTCAAATGAAAAACTGTTTTTT. This translates into CASRRTGSSNEKLFF.

J is TRBJ1-2 and V is TRBV19, with 7 bases aligning to TRBD1. Looked up from germline, CDR1 is LNHDA and CDR2 is SQIVND (reference sequence). Trimming took 6 bases from V and 4 from J; bases not matched to a gene: 8. The CDR3 has 14 residues. CDR3 bases: TGTGCCAGTAGCACAGGGGTTAGAGGCTATGGCTACACCTTC. This encodes CASSTGVRGYGYTF.

Concerning this clone itself: One junction end disagrees with the germline gene, perhaps due to a read error. The chain has TRBV7-7 and TRBJ2-5; the match to TRBD2 covers 9 bases. CDR1 and CDR2 (germline): SSHAT, FNYEAQ (reference sequence). The CDR3 is made up of 14 amino acids. This CDR3 reads CASSLVSGGETQYF. DNA for the CDR3: TGTGCTAGCAGCTTAGTTAGCGGGGGTGAGACCCAGTACTTC.

The V call is TRBV2, the J call TRBJ1-1; 9 positions match TRBD1. CDR1 SNHLY and CDR2 FYNNEI come from the germline V gene. The CDR3 extends over 13 amino acids. Trimming cost V 11 bases and J 3 bases; bases outside gene matches: 7. CDR3 sequence: CAGTGRGDTEAFF. The CDR3 DNA reads as TGTGCCGGGACAGGGCGGGGGGACACTGAAGCTTTCTTT.

This clone was picked up many times. The chain uses TRBV30 and TRBJ1-5; the match to TRBD1 covers 7 bases. Per the germline V gene, CDR1 is GTSNPN and CDR2 is SVGIG (reference sequence). This CDR3 has 15 residues. J was trimmed by 0 bases and V by 2 bases; bases with no gene match: 4. CDR3 nucleotides: TGTGCCTGGAGTCCCCCAGGGGGTAGCAATCAGCCCCAGCATTTT. Its translation is CAWSPPGGSNQPQHF.

CDR3 DNA: TGTGCCAGCAGCCAAGGGGCCTATGAAGCTTTCTTT. Encoded protein: CASSQGAYEAFF. The rearrangement links TRBV14 to TRBJ1-1; D remains unclear. CDR1 is SGHDN and CDR2 is FVKESK in the germline V gene. The CDR3 covers 12 residues. V gave up 1 base and J gave up 7 bases, with 7 bases separating them.

The rearrangement joins TRBV30 to TRBJ2-5; 8 nucleotides line up with TRBD2. The CDR3 extends over 13 amino acids. Germline lookup yields CDR1 GTSNPN and CDR2 SVGIG (reference sequence). Losses at the gene ends were 5 bases for V and 4 bases for J; bases not matched to a gene: 6. CDR3 in amino acids: CAWGSGNTETQYF. CDR3 DNA sequence: TGTGCCTGGGGTAGCGGGAACACAGAGACCCAGTACTTC.

This clone turned up a few times. CDR3 sequence (DNA): TGTGCCAGCAACAGGGGGGGCTCCTACAATGAGCAGTTCTTC. Translation: CASNRGGSYNEQFF. This chain joins TRBV6-5 and TRBJ2-1; D may be TRBD1 (8 bases). Germline-derived CDR1 and CDR2 are MNHEY and SVGAGI. Trimming stripped 7 bases from V and 0 bases from J, with 10 bases between. The CDR3 totals 14 residues.

The rearrangement links TRBV27 to TRBJ1-5; D is ambiguous. The CDR3 loop spans 14 amino acids. Trimming pared 6 bases from V and 2 bases from J, leaving 11 bases between. CDR1 and CDR2 (germline): MNHEY, SMNVEV (reference sequence). The CDR3, as DNA: TGTGCCAGCAGACAATGGGGAGGCAATCAGCCCCAGCATTTT. It encodes CASRQWGGNQPQHF.

This clone has just one count. CDR3 protein: CASSQEEGGLRSTDTQYF. The CDR3 DNA reads TGTGCCAGCAGCCAAGAAGAAGGAGGTCTTCGAAGCACAGATACGCAGTATTTT. The rearrangement links TRBV14 to TRBJ2-3, with a tentative D call TRBD2 (5 bases). The CDR3 totals 18 residues. The germline gives CDR1 SGHDN, CDR2 FVKESK. V lost 0 bases and J 0 bases, leaving 16 bases between the germline ends.

This chain joins TRBV6-1 and TRBJ2-1; 13 bases line up with TRBD2. The CDR3 runs to 15 residues. Germline V lookup: CDR1 MNHNS, CDR2 SASEGT. J was trimmed by 8 bases and V by 7 bases; bases with no gene match: 8. CDR3 nucleotides: TGTGCCAGCAAAAAAGGGACTAGCGGGAACGATGAGCAGTTCTTC. Translated: CASKKGTSGNDEQFF.

This clone was counted once. V usage is TRBV30 and J usage is TRBJ1-6; 9 bases line up with TRBD1. The J segment lost 9 bases and the V segment lost 4 bases, leaving 7 bases of the junction unmatched. CDR3 size: 14 residues. The V gene's germline CDR1 is GTSNPN and CDR2 SVGIG (reference sequence). The CDR3 DNA is TGTGCCTGGAATTTGGGGACAGGGATTTCACCCCTCCACTTT. Translation gives CAWNLGTGISPLHF.

The chain couples TRBV7-3 to TRBJ2-3, with a possible D match to TRBD1 (5 bases). The V gene's germline CDR1 is SGHTA and CDR2 FQGTGA. The CDR3 sequence is 14 residues long. The V and J ends lost 5 bases and 4 bases respectively, with 13 bases between them. The CDR3 protein is CASSQGARADTQYF. CDR3 in DNA: TGTGCCAGCAGCCAAGGGGCTCGGGCAGATACGCAGTATTTT.

The sample holds a few counts of this clone. The chain links TRBV5-1 to TRBJ1-2, with D hard to call. V lost 0 bases, J lost 7 bases, and 13 bases lay in between. Germline V gene sequence: CDR1 SGHRS, CDR2 YFSETQ. This CDR3 has 14 amino acids. CDR3 DNA sequence: TGCGCCAGCAGCTTGGAGGGAGGGTACGGTGGCTACACCTTC. As protein: CASSLEGGYGGYTF. Using reference TRBV5-1 and TRBJ1-2 for the parts outside the CDR3, the full variable domain is KAGVTQTPRYLIKTRGQQVTLSCSPISGHRSVSWYQQTPGQGLQFLFEYFSETQRNKGNFPGRFSGRQFSNSRSEMNVSTLELGDSALYLCASSLEGGYGGYTFGSGTRLTVV.

The chain joins TRBV5-4 to TRBJ2-2; D remains unclear. V was clipped by 3 bases and J by 1 base, with 4 bases between them. The CDR3 is made up of 13 amino acids. CDR1 and CDR2 from the germline V gene are SGHNT and YYREEE (reference sequence). The CDR3 coding sequence is TGTGCCAGCAGCTGGGGGAACACCGGGGAGCTGTTTTTT. It translates to CASSWGNTGELFF.

The genes are TRBV5-1 and TRBJ2-4; perhaps TRBD1 as D (5 bases). CDR3 length: 14 amino acids. The germline V and J ends were trimmed by 3 bases and 13 bases, with 20 bases remaining between them. Germline CDR1 SGHRS, CDR2 YFSETQ. CDR3 sequence: CASSSRGSGALQYF. In nucleotides, the CDR3 is TGCGCCAGCAGCTCGAGAGGTAGTGGGGCACTACAGTACTTC.

This chain connects TRBV5-1 to TRBJ2-5; a weak D match, TRBD2 (5 bases). The CDR3 runs to 15 residues. Trimming took off 1 base at V and 7 bases at J, with 17 bases between the two ends. CDR1 and CDR2 (germline): SGHRS, YFSETQ. The CDR3 DNA is TGCGCCAGCAGCTTGAGCGGCAGGCGGGTAGGGACCCAGTACTTC. It encodes CASSLSGRRVGTQYF.

The chain combines TRBV7-2 with TRBJ2-7; D may be TRBD1 (5 bases). Germline-derived CDR1 and CDR2 are SGHTA and FQGNSA. V gave up 1 base and J gave up 5 bases, with 12 bases separating them. The CDR3 totals 14 residues. The CDR3 DNA reads TGTGCCAGCAGCTTAGGACAGCCCGTCCACGAGCAGTACTTC. This gives the protein CASSLGQPVHEQYF.

The V and J genes are TRBV6-5 and TRBJ1-3; D not certain. Between the trimmed V and J ends, which lost 6 bases and 4 bases, there was a span of 7 bases. The CDR3 runs 12 residues. Germline assignment: CDR1 MNHEY and CDR2 SVGAGI. For the CDR3, the DNA is TGTGCCAGCAGGGGGAAAGGAAACACCATATATTTT. Its protein is CASRGKGNTIYF.

For this clone: The same CDR3 arises from other DNA sequences in this sample as well. The gene calls are TRBV6-5 and TRBJ1-3; a possible D gene is TRBD1 (6 bases). The CDR3 is 15 residues long. Trimming cost V 7 bases and J 0 bases, with 13 bases left between them. The germline gives CDR1 MNHEY, CDR2 SVGAGI. CDR3 sequence reads: CASTKDSNSGNTIYF. In DNA form, the CDR3 reads TGTGCCAGCACCAAGGACAGTAACTCTGGAAACACCATATATTTT.

The chain carries TRBV7-8 and TRBJ2-4; TRBD1 matches at 7 bases. Germline values: CDR1 SGHVS, CDR2 FQNEAQ. The CDR3 length is 17 residues. V lost 5 bases, J lost 0 bases, and 10 bases stayed unmatched. The CDR3 DNA is TGTGCCAGCAGCCCGACAGGGCAGGCGCTAGCCAAAAACATTCAGTACTTC. Encoded protein: CASSPTGQALAKNIQYF.

The chain employs TRBV10-3 and TRBJ2-3, with D unresolved. Per germline, CDR1 ENHRY and CDR2 SYGVKD. This CDR3 contains 13 residues. Deletions cut 0 bases from V and 6 bases from J, with 7 bases between. Written as DNA, the CDR3 is TGTGCCATCAGTGAGTCGGAATGGGATACGCAGTATTTT. Translation: CAISESEWDTQYF.

V is TRBV11-2 and J is TRBJ2-7; D assignment may be TRBD1 or TRBD2 (5 bases each). The V end was cut by 5 bases, the J end by 6 bases, with 14 bases between. Germline V gene data show CDR1 as SGHAT and CDR2 as FQNNGV. This CDR3 spans 13 amino acids. CDR3 bases: TGTGCCAGCAGCCTAGGGCTTGGGGGCGAGCAGTACTTC. It translates to CASSLGLGGEQYF.

The chain has TRBV7-2 and TRBJ2-1; D perhaps matches TRBD1 (6 bases). This CDR3 is 15 amino acids long. The germline CDR1 and CDR2 sequences are SGHTA and FQGNSA. V gave up 5 bases and J gave up 2 bases, with 13 bases separating them. CDR3 in amino acids: CASSQGGFTYNEQFF. The CDR3 coding sequence is TGTGCCAGCAGCCAAGGGGGATTCACCTACAATGAGCAGTTCTTC.

The chain links TRBV4-1 to TRBJ2-1; D remains unclear. V lost 0 bases and J 2 bases, leaving 11 bases between the germline ends. This CDR3 spans 16 amino acids. The germline gives CDR1 MGHRA, CDR2 YSYEKL. Here the CDR3 reads CASSQEGSSPYNEQFF. The CDR3 bases are TGCGCCAGCAGCCAAGAAGGCAGTTCTCCCTACAATGAGCAGTTCTTC.

The count of this clone is one. V is TRBV9 and J is TRBJ2-7; D is unclear. V lost 0 bases, J lost 3 bases, and 4 bases lay in between. The CDR3 has 12 amino acids. Germline V CDR1 and CDR2: SGDLS, YYNGEE. The CDR3 sequence: CASSVDGYEQYF. DNA for the CDR3: TGTGCCAGCAGCGTAGACGGCTACGAGCAGTACTTC.

The rearrangement links TRBV6-6 to TRBJ1-2; no definite D call. CDR1 is MNHNY and CDR2 is SVGAGI in the germline V gene (reference sequence). The CDR3 runs 13 residues. Trimming shortened V by 2 bases and J by 6 bases, and 10 bases separated the two germline ends. The CDR3: CASSYGDSNGYTF. DNA of the CDR3: TGTGCCAGCAGTTACGGAGATTCTAATGGCTACACCTTC.

The rearrangement joins TRBV6-6 to TRBJ2-3; D might be TRBD2 (6 bases). Germline V gene sequence: CDR1 MNHNY, CDR2 SVGAGI (reference sequence). Trimming stripped 4 bases from V and 2 bases from J, with 16 bases between. This CDR3 comprises 16 residues. CDR3 protein: CASSSFSGDLTDTQYF. The CDR3 region has the DNA TGTGCCAGCAGTTCCTTCTCGGGAGACCTCACAGATACGCAGTATTTT.

This chain uses TRBV27 with TRBJ2-4, with TRBD1 matching over 8 bases. CDR3 length: 13 amino acids. The J segment lost 12 bases and the V segment lost 2 bases, leaving 6 bases of the junction unmatched. Per the germline V gene, CDR1 is MNHEY and CDR2 is SMNVEV (reference sequence). The CDR3 sequence is CASSLRTGYDQYF. Here the CDR3 DNA reads TGTGCCAGCAGTTTACGGACAGGGTATGATCAGTACTTC.